This TCR beta chain originates from a study of spatial heterogeneity in lung cancer. As for the study in general: In tumor regions TCR transcript counts correlated strongly with a matched bulk RNA-seq T cell module score.

The sample's time point: sample taken at primary tumor resection. Samples came from roughly 75 TRACERx patients with untreated early-stage lung cancer. Individually, TCR cDNA molecules were each labelled with a unique molecular identifier. TCRdb reanalysed the 5' RACE reads using MiXCR and keeps one entry per CDR3 protein. The sample has approximately 11,000 distinct CDR3 sequences, 7.9% seen once; the top ten hold around a fifth. V was pared by 1 base and J by 5 bases, with 24 bases between. This CDR3 comprises 19 residues. Germline CDR1 SGHTA, CDR2 FQGNSA. Ten or more counts support this clonotype. Its antigen is not identified. This beta chain is a stray sequence in a library constructed for alpha chains; its clone size is not meaningful. Study outcomes and limitations: Quantities of ubiquitous and regional expanded TCRs paralleled ubiquitous and regional nonsynonymous mutations, respectively. In tumors, expanded intratumoral alpha and beta TCR counts tracked mutation counts.

The source was lung tumor tissue, collected at surgery. This clonotype was obtained from a female donor with early-stage non-small cell lung cancer. The chain joins TRBV7-2 to TRBJ2-1; D possibly uses TRBD1 or TRBD2 (5 bases each). The CDR3 sequence: CASSLDRPPLDGTDNEQFF. CDR3 DNA sequence: TGTGCCAGCAGCTTAGACAGGCCCCCCTTGGACGGGACGGACAATGAGCAGTTCTTC.